This TCR beta chain was captured by sequencing in a study of shared clonotypes between healthy human individuals (dated by TCRdb to about 2020). At the level of the whole study: Two women and a few men aged 18 to 49 years were included in the cohort. For each donor, CD4 naive and CD4 memory were each run on three plates, CD8 naive on two plates, and CD8 memory on one plate. Different laboratories and diverse techniques were used to prepare libraries and sequence TCR repertoires, to increase sequencing depth and limit assay-specific biases. Between about 0.9 and 8.9 billion PBMCs per donor were obtained by leukapheresis. To estimate repertoire size and how much clonotype sharing occurs between individuals, the study deeply sequenced the blood TCR repertoires of about 5 healthy adults. The investigation overall reported the following: Naive subsets generally had larger estimated clonotype richness than memory subsets. When a handful of donors were compared, the shared fraction of clonotypes was about 5% for naive CD4, 3.5% for naive CD8, about 2.4% for memory CD4, and 0.4% for memory CD8. Pairwise subsampling indicated that sequencing depth was expected to affect the degree of clonotype sharing among donors. Sampling was restricted to blood, and TCR repertoires in tissue are likely to differ from TCR repertoires in blood. Rarefaction of sorted-subset datasets indicated incomplete sequencing despite the large sequencing depth. Compared with non-shared clonotypes, the clonotypes found in all four sorted-subset donors had higher generation probabilities. Because the study included only a small number of donors, the genetic and exposure-history diversity represented was limited.

The CDR1 and CDR2 encoded by the germline V gene (reference sequence) are SEHNR and FQNEAQ. V loses 7 bases at its end and J loses 2 bases; junction bases beyond the gene matches: 5. The CDR3 numbers 15 residues from cysteine through phenylalanine. The sequence is cut down to CDR3 DNA, 45 bases in frame from base 1. Using the deep immunoSEQ assay, multiplex PCR amplified TCR CDR3 regions from genomic DNA. Genomic DNA extracted from each cell subset was distributed evenly over all wells of several immunoSEQ 96-well plates, and each plate served as one replicate. For sorted subsets, about 200 ng genomic DNA, equal to 30,000 or so T cell genomes, was loaded into each replicate PCR. The purified libraries were quantified using a Qubit 3.0 fluorometer, sized with a Bioanalyzer 2100, and then quantified again using the KAPA Library Quantification kit. Every immunoSEQ 96-well plate was sequenced on a separate single-read 150-cycle Illumina NextSeq 550 flow cell. As for the authors' bioinformatics: Because only junctional sequences without quality scores were contained in the immunoSEQ output, filtering matching that applied to full-length reads could not be performed. To assign V/J genes and CDR3, sequences were annotated against IMGT germline references using PyIR, a Python wrapper for IgBLAST v1.9. Any read was removed if the V/J assignment was weak (E-value above 1e-6), the CDR3 was missing, or the read contained stop codons, out-of-frame junctions, or ambiguous translated residues. V3J clonotypes were defined as sequences sharing the same inferred V gene, J gene, and CDR3 amino acid sequence. Percentage overlap between repertoires was calculated by dividing the number of shared unique clonotypes by the size of the smaller repertoire. Richness of each repertoire was evaluated using RTK rarefaction, the Chao1 estimator, and Recon v2.1 estimates of unobserved clonotypes. Generation probabilities were computed with OLGA for all TCRbeta clonotypes obtained by the gDNA method from a few donors. Drawn from immuneACCESS, this table holds only the in-frame rearrangements with V and J called that TCRdb kept. Clones are partly lost; checked studies trace under half to an unresolved V gene and leave the rest unexplained. The V and J calls and the clone size are those of that table, but D and trimming were determined from the DNA. In this sample the table shows 330,000 or so clones, 74% of which occur a single time. The ten largest clones represent about 9.4% of the sample.

As for this clone: Its recognized antigen is unknown. No much larger clone exists at a distance of one base, and base qualities are not known.

Donors were healthy HIV-negative adults with no recently reported acute infections or vaccinations. Every donor was a Caucasian adult residing in Nashville, Tennessee, USA. Magnetic negative selection was used to enrich CD4+ T cells, after which naive cells were positively selected on CD45RA and the negative fraction became the memory subset. After blood collection by leukapheresis, PBMCs were isolated using Ficoll-Histopaque density gradient centrifugation and then cryopreserved in the vapor phase of liquid nitrogen. Purity and quantity of every magnetically sorted T cell population were checked by analytical flow cytometry. Genomic DNA was isolated from every sorted fraction and measured by UV absorbance on a Nanodrop 2000c.

This TCR was recovered from a man in his thirties or forties in good health. This chain is built from TRBV7-9 and TRBJ2-1, with 10 bases matching TRBD2. Sequences were obtained from memory CD4+ T cells sorted from blood. According to the study, the label for this sample's cell subset or site signals: CD45RA-negative fraction. The CDR3 loop reads CASISGRGAYNEQFF. The DNA reads as follows: TGTGCCAGCATCAGCGGGAGGGGAGCCTACAATGAGCAGTTCTTC.